This T cell receptor beta chain originates from a study of human T cells and chemical hapten exposure. TCRdb called the RACE reads again in MiXCR, with one record for every CDR3 protein. The sample lists under 75,000 distinct CDR3 sequences, 6.5% to 10% occurring once. Time point: patch test 2, 6 weeks after DPC sensitization. Noted treatment: therapeutic diphenylcyclopropenone sensitization with weekly scalp DPC. This clonotype was observed at least ten times. The CDR3 has 11 amino acids. V lost 5 bases, J lost 10 bases, and 3 bases stayed unmatched. The clonotype comes from a woman aged 45-65 years with alopecia areata. Some clones in this sample may be carry-over from other donors' samples. V and J are TRBV12-3 or TRBV12-4 and TRBJ2-3, with TRBD2 identical over 7 bases. The source material was whole blood, sampled in connection with sensitization to the hapten diphenylcyclopropenone (DPC). The CDR3 spells CASSPRGAQYF. CDR3 in DNA: TGTGCCAGCAGTCCCCGGGGGGCGCAGTATTTT.